Listed below are T cell receptor beta chains from one sample, sequenced in a study of T-cell reconstitution after alpha-beta-depleted transplantation in children. TCRdb re-called the PCR reads with MiXCR, one entry per CDR3 protein. The sample includes approximately 350,000 distinct CDR3 sequences, 16% of them seen just once. Source: PBMCs, mostly from graft donor cells, taken 360 days after TCRalphabeta/CD19-depleted stem cell transplant. The receptors here all came from a male patient between 2 and 10 years old who had a stem cell transplant for acute lymphoblastic leukemia, so the T cells may come from the graft donor. The CDR3 runs from the conserved cysteine through the conserved F or W. The D gene is left open where the match is weak. The listing skips clone size in some rows; elsewhere it reads once, few, many or a size class.

J	D	size	V	DNA	CDR3
TRBJ2-2	-	few	TRBV7-2	TGTGCCAGCAGCTTAGTAGCGCCGGGCGACGGGGAGCTGTTTTTT	CASSLVAPGDGELFF
TRBJ2-5	TRBD2	few	TRBV10-3	TGTGCCATCAGTGAGTTTACTAGCGGGATTTTAGAGACCCAGTACTTC	CAISEFTSGILETQYF
TRBJ2-7	-	many	TRBV3-1	TGTGCCAGCAGCCAGATCTCGGGATCCTACGAGCAGTACTTC	CASSQISGSYEQYF
TRBJ2-5	TRBD1	few	TRBV30	TGTGCCTGGAGTCCGACAGGGCCCCAAGAGACCCAGTACTTC	CAWSPTGPQETQYF
TRBJ2-7	-	few	TRBV12-3/TRBV12-4	TGTGCCAGCAGTTTCGGTTGGCAGGGAGACGAGCAGTACTTC	CASSFGWQGDEQYF
TRBJ2-7	TRBD2	many	TRBV20-1	TGCAGTGCTAGAGATCCCGCGAAGGGGACTAGCTACGAGCAGTACTTC	CSARDPAKGTSYEQYF
TRBJ2-4	-	few	TRBV4-3	TGCGCCAGCAGCCAAGGGACCGACAGGGCCAAAAACATTCAGTACTTC	CASSQGTDRAKNIQYF
TRBJ2-1	TRBD2	-	TRBV9	TGTGCCAGCAGCGTAATTAGCGGGGGGTACAATGAGCAGTTCTTC	CASSVISGGYNEQFF
TRBJ2-2	-	few	TRBV13	TGTGCCAGCTGTCGGACTGGGAACACCGGGGAGCTGTTTTTT	CASCRTGNTGELFF
TRBJ2-7	-	-	TRBV7-2	TGTGCCAGCAGCTTAGTGAGGAGCGCGACCTACTACGAGCAGTACTTC	CASSLVRSATYYEQYF
TRBJ1-1	-	-	TRBV19	TGTGCCAGTAAAGGACTCCACAGGGTCCCGAACACTGAAGCTTTCTTT	CASKGLHRVPNTEAFF
TRBJ2-7	TRBD1	few	TRBV4-1	TGCGCCAGCAGGTGGAGACAGGGAACCTACGAGCAGTACTTC	CASRWRQGTYEQYF
TRBJ2-7	TRBD1	-	TRBV9	TGTGCCAGCAGCGTAGGAGGACAGGGCTCCTACGAGCAGTACTTC	CASSVGGQGSYEQYF
TRBJ2-5	-	many	TRBV4-3	TGCGCCAGCAGCCAAGATGTATTCCAGCTGGAGACCCAGTACTTC	CASSQDVFQLETQYF